This T cell receptor beta chain stems from a study of blood T cell repertoires in COVID-19 (dated by TCRdb to 2018 to 2020). For the wider study: Samples covering the acute and convalescent phases of COVID-19 were provided by collaborators in the United States, Italy and Spain. The prospective study material was composed of cDNA or gDNA derived from T cells, B-cell-depleted T cells, or PBMCs. Deeply sampled blood TCRbeta repertoires from subjects exposed to, actively infected with, or recovered from COVID-19 were included in the dataset. The repertoires were released in a freely available public database intended as a resource for research on the immune response to SARS-CoV-2. The samples were drawn from the first 160 participants of the ongoing ImmuneRACE study and from more than 1,000 subjects provided by 6 global collaborators. Nearly every sample came with metadata listing a de-identified subject ID, COVID-19 status, age in years and sex. HLA class I and class II types, where available, came from metadata supplied by the sample provider rather than from assay-based typing.

Overall results and qualifications from the work: The amount of clinical and demographic metadata varied by source and participant and was provided uncurated.

On this clone: The specificity of this receptor is unknown. Per-base qualities were not stored, and no clone one base away is much larger.

The CDR1 and CDR2 encoded by the germline V gene are SGHRS and YFSETQ. Counted from cysteine to phenylalanine, this CDR3 has 16 amino acids. Only the CDR3 portion is preserved as DNA: 48 bases, with reading frame beginning at the first base. Clipping removes 0 bases from V and 3 bases from J, with 4 as the unmatched junction base count. Collaborating institutions collected whole blood in K2EDTA tubes following their own protocols. For TCRbeta analysis, collaborators shipped samples in one of three forms: frozen whole blood, isolated PBMCs, or DNA extracted from either of those sample types. TCRbeta CDR3 regions were amplified from genomic DNA by means of the immunoSEQ Assay, a bias-controlled multiplex PCR. The paper's data handling went like this. The number of nucleated cells in each sample was estimated from the amplification of reference gene primers within the assay. To quantify the absolute abundance of each unique TCRbeta CDR3 rearrangement, sequence reads were collapsed and filtered. Productive Simpson clonality was computed per sample as the square root of Simpson's diversity index over productive rearrangements. Not all clones reach the TCRdb copy of this immuneACCESS table, which keeps in-frame sequences only. Checked studies attribute under half of the gap to unresolved V genes and leave the rest unexplained. The DNA was the basis for D and trimming; V, J and clone size are from that table. Across this sample there are roughly 140,000 clones, with about 90% seen only once. The ten largest clones take up about 11% of the sample.

Material: peripheral blood. Recombination joined TRBV5-1 with TRBJ2-1, with 9 middle bases fitting TRBD2. This TCR derives from a man aged 45-65 years with active or convalescent COVID-19. This receptor has the CDR3 CASSLEPTSGYNEQFF. The DNA sequence is given as TGCGCCAGCAGCTTGGAACCGACTAGCGGCTACAATGAGCAGTTCTTC.